Below are 9 T cell receptor beta chains sequenced from a single sample in a study of blood T cell repertoires in COVID-19. TCRdb keeps only in-frame clones here, not all; method: immunoSEQ multiplex PCR. The table has under 350,000 clones, 75% to 95% seen once. Sequenced: peripheral blood. Every receptor here comes from a woman aged 30 to 39 with COVID-19, enrolled during active disease.

This chain uses TRBV9 with TRBJ2-4; 9 nucleotides agree with TRBD2. J lost 2 bases, V lost 0 bases, and 6 bases had no gene match. The germline V gene encodes CDR1 SGDLS and CDR2 YYNGEE. The CDR3 is 17 residues long. CDR3 amino acids: CASSVGGSGRPKNIQYF. The CDR3 bases are TGTGCCAGCAGCGTAGGGGGTAGCGGGAGACCCAAAAACATTCAGTACTTC.

The rearrangement links TRBV30 to TRBJ2-7, with unresolved D. This CDR3 spans 14 amino acids. Trimming shortened V by 4 bases and J by 2 bases, and 15 bases separated the two germline ends. Germline CDR1 reads GTSNPN; CDR2 reads SVGIG (reference sequence). The CDR3 DNA reads TGTGCCTGGACGATCTCAGGCGCAACCTACGAGCAGTACTTC. It encodes CAWTISGATYEQYF. Drawing the rest from reference TRBV30 and TRBJ2-7, the complete variable domain is SQTIHQWPATLVQPVGSPLSLECTVEGTSNPNLYWYRQAAGRGLQLLFYSVGIGQISSEVPQNLSASRPQDRQFILSSKKLLLSDSGFYLCAWTISGATYEQYFGPGTRLTVT.

The chain recombines TRBV2 with TRBJ1-6; D is unresolved. Trimming shortened V by 6 bases and J by 10 bases, and 13 bases separated the two germline ends. This CDR3 spans 13 amino acids. The germline CDR1 and CDR2 sequences are SNHLY and FYNNEI. The CDR3 bases are TGTGCCAGCAGCTTGGAGCGGGGATCACCCCTCCACTTT. It specifies CASSLERGSPLHF.

CDR3 residues: CAWTASGAESYEQYF. The DNA of the CDR3 is TGTGCCTGGACCGCATCCGGAGCAGAGTCCTACGAGCAGTACTTC. The chain carries TRBV30 and TRBJ2-7; D is unclear. Trimming pared 4 bases from V and 1 base from J, leaving 17 bases between. The CDR3 runs 15 residues. CDR1 is GTSNPN and CDR2 is SVGIG in the germline V gene (reference sequence).

This chain links TRBV7-9 with TRBJ2-7; a possible D gene is TRBD1 (6 bases). V lost 3 bases and J lost 6, with 18 bases in between. The CDR3 runs 15 residues. Germline V gene data show CDR1 as SEHNR and CDR2 as FQNEAQ (reference sequence). The chain's CDR3 is CASSFPEQGGGEQYF. DNA for the CDR3: TGTGCCAGCAGCTTTCCGGAACAAGGGGGTGGCGAGCAGTACTTC.

The table lists this clone with a count of one. The J gene is TRBJ2-1, the V gene TRBV5-1; 8 nucleotides line up with TRBD2. Germline values: CDR1 SGHRS, CDR2 YFSETQ. The V segment lost 0 bases and the J segment 7 bases; nucleotides outside the gene matches: 0. The CDR3 runs 13 residues. The CDR3 DNA reads TGCGCCAGCAGCTTGGCGGGGGGGAATGAGCAGTTCTTC. This codes for CASSLAGGNEQFF.

The V and J genes are TRBV7-2 and TRBJ1-1; a weak D match, TRBD1 (5 bases). The CDR3 runs to 11 residues. The V and J ends lost 5 bases and 10 bases respectively, with 11 bases between them. Germline-derived CDR1 and CDR2 are SGHTA and FQGNSA. The CDR3 DNA is TGTGCCAGCAGCCGGGGGAGCGGAGCTTTCTTT. This sequence encodes CASSRGSGAFF.

The chain recombines TRBV5-4 with TRBJ2-7; 10 bases agree with TRBD1. The CDR3 is 13 residues long. The V gene's germline CDR1 is SGHNT and CDR2 YYREEE (reference sequence). Unmatched junction bases numbered 4, after V lost 3 bases and J lost 7 bases. The CDR3 coding sequence is TGTGCCAGCAGCTGGGACAGGGGCGGGGAGCAGTACTTC. As protein: CASSWDRGGEQYF.

V is TRBV5-1 and J is TRBJ1-4; TRBD1 might be the D (6 bases). This CDR3 region has 15 residues. Germline lookup yields CDR1 SGHRS and CDR2 YFSETQ. Trimming pared 4 bases from V and 2 bases from J, leaving 12 bases between. As DNA, the CDR3 is TGCGCCAGCAGCCTACAGGGAGCGACTAATGAAAAACTGTTTTTT. It codes for CASSLQGATNEKLFF.